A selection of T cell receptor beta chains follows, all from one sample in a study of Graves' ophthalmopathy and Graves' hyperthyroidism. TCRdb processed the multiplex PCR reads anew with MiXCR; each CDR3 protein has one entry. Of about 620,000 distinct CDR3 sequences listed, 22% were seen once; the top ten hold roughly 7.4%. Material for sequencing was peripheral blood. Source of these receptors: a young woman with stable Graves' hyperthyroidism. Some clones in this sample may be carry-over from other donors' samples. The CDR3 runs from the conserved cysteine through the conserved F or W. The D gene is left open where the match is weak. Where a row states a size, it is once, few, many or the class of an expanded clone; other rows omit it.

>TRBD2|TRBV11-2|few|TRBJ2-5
TGTGCCAGCAGAGCGACTAGCGGGGGGCCTCAAGAGACCCAGTACTTC
CASRATSGGPQETQYF
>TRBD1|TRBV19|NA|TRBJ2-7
TGTGCCAGTAGTACTGGGTCAGGGGGCTACGAGCAGTACTTC
CASSTGSGGYEQYF
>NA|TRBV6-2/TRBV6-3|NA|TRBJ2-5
TGTGCCAGCAGACAAGTCGATCAAGAGACCCAGTACTTC
CASRQVDQETQYF
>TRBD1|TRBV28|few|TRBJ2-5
TGTGCCAGCAGTGGACAGGGAATTCTGGAGACCCAGTACTTC
CASSGQGILETQYF
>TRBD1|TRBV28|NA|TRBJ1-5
TGTGCCAGCGGGGGACAGGGGCGCAATCAGCCCCAGCATTTT
CASGGQGRNQPQHF
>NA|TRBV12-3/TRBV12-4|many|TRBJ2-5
TGTGCCAGCAGTGGGTGGGGGGCAGAGACCCAGTACTTC
CASSGWGAETQYF
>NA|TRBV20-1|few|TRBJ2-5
TGCAGTGCTAGATACAGGCTCTACCAAGAGACCCAGTACTTC
CSARYRLYQETQYF
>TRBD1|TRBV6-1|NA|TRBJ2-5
TGTGCCAGCAGAACTTTTACAGGGGGCCAGACCCAGTACTTC
CASRTFTGGQTQYF
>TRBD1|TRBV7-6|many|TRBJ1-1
TGTGCCAGCAGCTTAGGCAGGGGGACAACTGAAGCTTTCTTT
CASSLGRGTTEAFF
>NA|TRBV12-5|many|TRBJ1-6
TGTGCTAGTGGTTCTCCAAGATTTCTCTCCTATAATTCACCCCTCCACTTT
CASGSPRFLSYNSPLHF
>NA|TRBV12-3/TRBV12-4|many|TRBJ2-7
TGTGCCAGCAGTGGAGGACCTAGCTCCTACGAGCAGTACTTC
CASSGGPSSYEQYF
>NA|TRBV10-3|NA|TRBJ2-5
TGTGCCATCAGTGAGTCGTCCGGTGAGACCCAGTACTTC
CAISESSGETQYF
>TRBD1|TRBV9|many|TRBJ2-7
TGTGCCAGCAGCGTAGGTGGACAGGGAGACGAGCAGTACTTC
CASSVGGQGDEQYF
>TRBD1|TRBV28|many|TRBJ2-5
TGTGCCAGCAGCCTCGGGACAGTGGCTTTAGAGACCCAGTACTTC
CASSLGTVALETQYF
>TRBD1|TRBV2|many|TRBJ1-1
TGTGCCAGCAGGTCCGGGACAGAACGAAACACTGAAGCTTTCTTT
CASRSGTERNTEAFF
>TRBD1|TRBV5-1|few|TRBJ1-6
TGCGCCAGCAGCTTGGGTTTACGGGACAGATATTATTCACCCCTCCACTTT
CASSLGLRDRYYSPLHF
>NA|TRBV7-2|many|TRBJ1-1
TGTGCCAGCAGCTTACGGGCCGGGGGCCGGGGTGAAGCTTTCTTT
CASSLRAGGRGEAFF
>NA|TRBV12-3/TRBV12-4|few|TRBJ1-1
TGTGCCAGCAGTTCAAACTCACCCACCGGGAACACTGAAGCTTTCTTT
CASSSNSPTGNTEAFF
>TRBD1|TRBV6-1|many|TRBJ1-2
TGTGCCAGCAGGCGGGGACAGACTTTCTATGGCTACACCTTC
CASRRGQTFYGYTF
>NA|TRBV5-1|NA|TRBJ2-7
TGCGCCAGCAGCGATAATACACAAGCGGGCGGAGAGCAGTACTTC
CASSDNTQAGGEQYF
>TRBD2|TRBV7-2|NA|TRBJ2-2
TGTGCCAGCAGCCTCAAACTAGCGACCGGGGAGCTGTTTTTT
CASSLKLATGELFF
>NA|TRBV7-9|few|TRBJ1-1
TGTGCCAGCAGCTTCTCTTCGAACACTGAAGCTTTCTTT
CASSFSSNTEAFF
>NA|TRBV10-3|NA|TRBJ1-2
TGTGCCATCAGTGAGTCGACAAGCCACTATGGCTACACCTTC
CAISESTSHYGYTF
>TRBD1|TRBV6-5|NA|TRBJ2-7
TGTGCCAGCAGTTACACGTCGATGAGGGGGCCCGAGCAGTACTTC
CASSYTSMRGPEQYF
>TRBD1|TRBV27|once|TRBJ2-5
TGTGCCAAAGTGGAGGGACAGGGACAAGAGACCCAGTACTTC
CAKVEGQGQETQYF
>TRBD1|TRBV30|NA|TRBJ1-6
TGTGCCTGGAGTGTTGGGAACAGGGGGCCGGAGACCTATAATTCACCCCTCCACTTT
CAWSVGNRGPETYNSPLHF
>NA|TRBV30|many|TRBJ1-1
TGTGCCTGGAGTGTACGGGGGCAGAACACTGAAGCTTTCTTT
CAWSVRGQNTEAFF